The present T cell receptor (beta chain) was sequenced within a study of STAT3 mutations in large granular lymphocyte leukemia. Study overall: Roughly half of the longitudinally sequenced T-LGLL patients carried detectable canonical activating STAT3 mutations.

The study's findings and limits: Every T-LGLL patient had at least one immunodominant TCRbeta clonotype.

Measured with immunoSEQ multiplex PCR; TCRdb has only the in-frame clones, and not every one. The profile covers about 2,300 clones, with less than 75% appearing a single time and less than 90% taken by the ten largest. Details on this clone: Its matching antigen is unknown.

The CDR3 sequence is 14 residues long. Germline assignment: CDR1 LNHDA and CDR2 SQIVND (reference sequence). Trimming took 10 bases from V and 3 from J; bases not matched to a gene: 11. The sequence was obtained from a woman aged 50 to 65 with T-cell large granular lymphocyte leukemia. Some clones in this sample may be carry-over from other donors' samples. This chain connects TRBV19 to TRBJ2-7; 8 bases agree with TRBD1. Sample: peripheral blood mononuclear cells. The CDR3 coding sequence is TGTGCCACCACGGCCGCGGGACAGGACTACGAGCAGTACTTC. It encodes CATTAAGQDYEQYF.